Below, one TCR beta chain is given with its context. The entry originates in a study of blood T cell repertoires in COVID-19. Study-level background: Some COVID-19 samples were acute and others convalescent; all came from the United States, Italy and Spain.

This CDR3 has 14 amino acids. Germline trimming cut 6 bases from V and 7 bases from J; bases unmatched to any gene: 10. CDR1 MNHNY and CDR2 SVGAGI come from the germline V gene (reference sequence). The table came from immunoSEQ multiplex PCR; TCRdb's copy has only in-frame clones and leaves some out. The sample has some 94,000 clones; roughly 70% are singletons. This TCR was recovered from a woman in her sixties in a cohort sampled during active or convalescent COVID-19. The genes are TRBV6-6 and TRBJ1-2, with 8 nucleotides matching TRBD1. The sequenced sample consisted of peripheral blood. The CDR3 sequence is CASSRGQGYFGYTF. The CDR3 DNA sequence: TGTGCCAGCAGCCGCGGACAGGGTTATTTTGGCTACACCTTC.